This TCR beta chain emerged from a study of Ad26.COV2.S vaccination and SARS-CoV-2 variants. Generated by immunoSEQ multiplex PCR, the TCRdb table keeps only in-frame clones and is missing some. The sample records hundreds of thousands of clones, 80% to 90% being singletons. The CDR3 length is 17 residues. Per the germline V gene, CDR1 is SGHTA and CDR2 is FQGNSA. V lost 3 bases, J lost 2 bases, and 18 bases lay in between. Treatment of the sample: about 20 received Ad26.COV2.S at low or high dose, single or two shots; roughly five received placebo; per-sample allocation not given. Samples were taken on day 63 after the first vaccine or placebo injection.

V usage is TRBV7-2 and J usage is TRBJ2-3, with a tentative D call TRBD2 (7 bases). The clonotype comes from a person between 18 and 65 years old who received the Ad26.COV2.S COVID-19 vaccine or a placebo. The specimen was peripheral blood, collected in a trial of Ad26.COV2.S vaccine versus placebo. The CDR3 spells CASSFEGPGGPTDTQYF. Written as DNA, the CDR3 is TGTGCCAGCAGCTTCGAGGGACCCGGGGGGCCCACAGATACGCAGTATTTT.